The 24 T cell receptor beta chains below come from one sample, sequenced in a study of cytomegalovirus exposure and HLA in healthy donors listed by TCRdb under 2017. The library was generated by the immunoSEQ multiplex PCR assay. For the multiplex PCR, a mixture combining 60 forward primers for TCR Vbeta segments and 13 reverse primers for TCR Jbeta segments was used. The clones in this table, taken by TCRdb from immuneACCESS, are in-frame only. Not every clone is retained; where verified, under half of the shortfall comes from an unresolved V gene, and the cause of the rest is unknown. Across this sample there are over 70,000 clones, with around 82% seen only once. The ten largest make up 2% of the sample. The sample was PBMCs. The source is a young man in good health and CMV-seronegative.

The J gene is TRBJ2-2, the V gene TRBV6-4; D unresolved. The CDR3 contains 13 residues. The V gene's germline CDR1 is MRHNA and CDR2 SNTAGT. V lost 8 bases to trimming and J lost 0 bases, with 7 bases between them. CDR3 loop: CASADTNTGELFF. CDR3 DNA: TGTGCCAGCGCCGACACGAACACCGGGGAGCTGTTTTTT.

The chain uses TRBV7-6 and TRBJ2-6; D gene unclear. Germline lookup yields CDR1 SGHVS and CDR2 FNYEAQ. The CDR3 runs to 14 residues. V lost 2 bases and J 2 bases, leaving 4 bases between the germline ends. The CDR3 region is CASSLQTGANVLTF. In DNA, the CDR3 is TGTGCCAGCAGCTTACAGACTGGGGCCAACGTCCTGACTTTC.

The V call is TRBV7-6, the J call TRBJ2-5, with a possible D match to TRBD1 (5 bases). This CDR3 contains 13 residues. Germline V gene lookup returns CDR1 SGHVS and CDR2 FNYEAQ. The V end was cut by 0 bases, the J end by 5 bases, with 7 bases between. The DNA of the CDR3 is TGTGCCAGCAGCTTAGCGGGGCGGGAGACCCAGTACTTC. It codes for CASSLAGRETQYF.

This chain links TRBV6-5 with TRBJ1-2, with a tentative D call TRBD1 (5 bases). The length of the CDR3 is 14 residues. CDR1 is MNHEY, CDR2 SVGAGI, per germline. V was cut by 2 bases and J by 2 bases, with 9 bases left in between. CDR3 residues: CASSYRPGNYGYTF. CDR3 in DNA: TGTGCCAGCAGTTACCGCCCAGGGAACTATGGCTACACCTTC.

This clone was seen a few times. V is TRBV19 and J is TRBJ1-3; 7 nucleotides line up with TRBD1. The trim removed 5 bases at V and 0 bases at J, leaving 4 bases unmatched. CDR1 is LNHDA and CDR2 is SQIVND in the germline V gene (reference sequence). This CDR3 region has 15 residues. The CDR3 spells CASSANRGSGNTIYF. CDR3 sequence (DNA): TGTGCCAGTAGTGCGAACAGGGGCTCTGGAAACACCATATATTTT.

The rearrangement links TRBV4-1 to TRBJ2-5; 10 bases line up with TRBD2. Germline values: CDR1 MGHRA, CDR2 YSYEKL. The CDR3 extends over 17 amino acids. J lost 5 bases, V lost 4 bases, and 13 bases had no gene match. Here the CDR3 DNA reads TGCGCCAGCAGCCCCACCGGGGAGCGGGGGGGCGGGGAGACCCAGTACTTC. Protein product: CASSPTGERGGGETQYF.

V usage is TRBV5-1 and J usage is TRBJ2-5; 12 bases line up with TRBD2. The V and J ends lost 2 bases and 4 bases, in that order; junction bases with no gene match: 6. Germline V gene lookup returns CDR1 SGHRS and CDR2 YFSETQ. The CDR3 has 16 residues. CDR3 sequence reads: CASSFSWGLAGETQYF. CDR3 sequence (DNA): TGCGCCAGCAGCTTCTCGTGGGGACTAGCGGGAGAGACCCAGTACTTC.

J is TRBJ2-3 and V is TRBV7-9; tentatively, D is TRBD2 (5 bases). Germline V gene sequence: CDR1 SEHNR, CDR2 FQNEAQ (reference sequence). The CDR3 runs to 14 residues. V was pared by 3 bases and J by 1 base, with 8 bases between. The CDR3 nucleotides are TGTGCCAGCAGCTTCCGGGAACGCACAGATACGCAGTATTTT. Amino acid sequence: CASSFRERTDTQYF.

This chain joins TRBV19 and TRBJ1-5, with D hard to call. Per germline, CDR1 LNHDA and CDR2 SQIVND (reference sequence). There are 13 residues in the CDR3. V was cut by 4 bases and J by 3 bases, with 7 bases left in between. CDR3 residues: CASSTRDNQPQHF. CDR3 DNA sequence: TGTGCCAGTAGTACCCGGGACAATCAGCCCCAGCATTTT.

This chain connects TRBV9 to TRBJ1-2, with 7 bases identical to TRBD1. The CDR3 extends over 15 amino acids. The V segment lost 1 base and the J segment 4 bases; nucleotides outside the gene matches: 7. CDR1 and CDR2 from the germline V gene are SGDLS and YYNGEE. The CDR3 is CASSVTGTAGYGYTF. The CDR3 DNA follows: TGTGCCAGCAGCGTAACCGGGACAGCAGGCTATGGCTACACCTTC.

This clone was picked up one time. The genes are TRBV19 and TRBJ2-5, with 9 positions matching TRBD1. V shed 6 bases, J shed 9 bases, and the junction held 8 bases outside the gene matches. This CDR3 region has 13 residues. From germline, CDR1 is LNHDA and CDR2 SQIVND (reference sequence). The CDR3 is CASRDRGWEAQYF. In DNA, the CDR3 is TGTGCCAGTAGAGACAGGGGGTGGGAGGCCCAGTACTTC. Full variable domain (outside the CDR3, taken from reference TRBV19 and TRBJ2-5): DGGITQSPKYLFRKEGQNVTLSCEQNLNHDAMYWYRQDPGQGLRLIYYSQIVNDFQKGDIAEGYSVSREKKESFPLTVTSAQKNPTAFYLCASRDRGWEAQYFGPGTRLLVL.

The chain is built from TRBV6-6 and TRBJ2-2; D call uncertain. Per the germline V gene, CDR1 is MNHNY and CDR2 is SVGAGI (reference sequence). The ends were cut back, 7 bases at V and 0 bases at J, with 6 bases in the middle. The CDR3 runs 13 residues. The CDR3 coding sequence is TGTGCCAGCACCGGAGCGAACACCGGGGAGCTGTTTTTT. Residues: CASTGANTGELFF.

In its sample, this clone was seen once. The chain joins TRBV4-1 to TRBJ1-4, with D possibly TRBD1 on 5 matching bases. The CDR3 is 14 amino acids. CDR1 and CDR2 (germline): MGHRA, YSYEKL. Trimming cost V 3 bases and J 8 bases, with 13 bases left between them. CDR3 sequence: CASSQQGGWEKLFF. CDR3 coding DNA: TGCGCCAGCAGCCAGCAGGGAGGGTGGGAAAAACTGTTTTTT.

The chain joins TRBV4-2 to TRBJ2-7; 9 bases map to TRBD1. Germline CDR1 LGHNA, CDR2 YNFKEQ. The V segment lost 0 bases and the J segment 3 bases; nucleotides outside the gene matches: 9. The CDR3 extends over 17 amino acids. CDR3 DNA sequence: TGTGCCAGCAGCCAAGAAGGAGACGGGACAGGGTTCTACGAGCAGTACTTC. Its translation is CASSQEGDGTGFYEQYF.

The chain uses TRBV18 and TRBJ1-1, with D perhaps matching TRBD1 (5 bases). Trimming left V 3 bases short and J 8 bases short, with 10 bases between. The CDR3 covers 12 residues. Germline V gives CDR1 KGHSH, CDR2 LQKENI. The DNA for the CDR3 is TGTGCCAGCTCACCTACAGGTTTGGAAGCTTTCTTT. It translates to CASSPTGLEAFF.

This clone was picked up one time. The CDR3 here is CASSLETEESTEAFF. The CDR3 DNA reads TGTGCCAGCAGCTTAGAAACCGAGGAGAGCACTGAAGCTTTCTTT. This chain connects TRBV7-9 to TRBJ1-1; no reliable D call. The germline CDR1 and CDR2 sequences are SEHNR and FQNEAQ (reference sequence). The CDR3 extends over 15 amino acids. Deletions cut 1 base from V and 4 bases from J, with 13 bases between.

The V gene is TRBV9, the J gene TRBJ1-3; 10 bases agree with TRBD1. The CDR3 runs 16 residues. Germline V gives CDR1 SGDLS, CDR2 YYNGEE. V gave up 4 bases and J gave up 0 bases; unmatched junction bases: 4. The CDR3 DNA is TGTGCCAGCAGCCAGACAGGGGGCAGCTCTGGAAACACCATATATTTT. Translated: CASSQTGGSSGNTIYF.

The chain has TRBV10-3 and TRBJ1-2; 7 bases fit TRBD1. V lost 3 bases to trimming and J lost 0 bases; unmatched junction nucleotides: 7. Germline loops: CDR1 ENHRY, CDR2 SYGVKD. CDR3 length equals 16 residues. The CDR3 DNA sequence: TGTGCCATCAGTGACGCGGGGACAGTAGCTAACTATGGCTACACCTTC. Protein sequence: CAISDAGTVANYGYTF.

This chain joins TRBV19 and TRBJ1-2, with D perhaps TRBD1 (5 bases). With 1 base removed from V and 4 bases from J, the gap between germline ends came to 10 bases. Germline-derived CDR1 and CDR2 are LNHDA and SQIVND (reference sequence). The CDR3 extends over 14 amino acids. The DNA of the CDR3 is TGTGCCAGTAGTATAGGGACAACAATCTATGGCTACACCTTC. Translated: CASSIGTTIYGYTF. Supplemented by reference TRBV19 and TRBJ1-2, the full variable domain reads DGGITQSPKYLFRKEGQNVTLSCEQNLNHDAMYWYRQDPGQGLRLIYYSQIVNDFQKGDIAEGYSVSREKKESFPLTVTSAQKNPTAFYLCASSIGTTIYGYTFGSGTRLTVV.

This rearrangement joins TRBV11-2 to TRBJ1-1; D gene unclear. Germline values: CDR1 SGHAT, CDR2 FQNNGV. The CDR3 is made up of 14 amino acids. The V gene lost 5 bases and the J gene lost 0 bases, with 10 bases spanning the gap. This CDR3 is CASSPQALNTEAFF. The DNA of the CDR3 is TGTGCCAGCAGCCCCCAGGCCCTGAACACTGAAGCTTTCTTT.

This clone was detected a few times. This sequence joins TRBV6-6 and TRBJ1-1; weak D call: TRBD1 (5 bases). V lost 2 bases, J lost 2 bases, and 12 bases lay in between. Per the germline V gene, CDR1 is MNHNY and CDR2 is SVGAGI (reference sequence). The CDR3 has 15 residues. CDR3 bases: TGTGCCAGCAGTTACACACAGGCGCCCAACACTGAAGCTTTCTTT. It specifies CASSYTQAPNTEAFF.

The chain employs TRBV6-1 and TRBJ1-1; D remains ambiguous. Germline CDR1 is MNHNS and CDR2 is SASEGT. This CDR3 contains 12 residues. V shed 7 bases and J shed 1 base, with 7 bases lying between them. The CDR3 DNA follows: TGTGCCAGCAAATACAAGAACACTGAAGCTTTCTTT. This encodes CASKYKNTEAFF.

The J gene is TRBJ2-6, the V gene TRBV9; D possibly corresponds to TRBD2 (6 bases). Germline V gives CDR1 SGDLS, CDR2 YYNGEE. The V and J ends lost 7 bases and 3 bases respectively, with 14 bases between them. CDR3 length equals 15 residues. The CDR3 coding sequence is TGTGCCAGCCTCGGCGGAGGGTTTGGGGCCAACGTCCTGACTTTC. Translating it yields CASLGGGFGANVLTF.

The chain is built from TRBV19 and TRBJ2-5; TRBD1 matches 8 bases. The J call may not be correct, given that the DNA end is closer to TRBJ2-7. CDR3 length: 12 amino acids. Germline values: CDR1 LNHDA, CDR2 SQIVND (reference sequence). CDR3 bases: TGTGCCAGTAGACAGGGGGGATACGAGCAGTACTTC. This translates into CASRQGGYEQYF.